This T cell receptor beta chain is from a study of T cell responses to AZD1222 COVID-19 vaccine. Turning to the study itself: The analysis combined second doses at about 4 or about 12 weeks. Study observations and caveats: Baseline serostatus was positive in only a handful of AZD1222 recipients. None of the repertoires were sampled until the peak T cell response had passed.

The V segment lost 7 bases and the J segment 1 base; nucleotides outside the gene matches: 10. Germline V lookup: CDR1 MDHEN, CDR2 SYDVKM. This CDR3 region has 16 residues. The repertoire was sequenced with immunoSEQ multiplex PCR; TCRdb's copy has only in-frame clones and lacks some. Of 180,000 or so clones listed, 94% are singletons. On this clone itself: Its specificity is not known.

The input for sequencing was peripheral blood, taken on day 0 of AZD1222 vaccination. The V and J genes are TRBV28 and TRBJ2-3; 8 bases line up with TRBD2. This receptor was obtained from an adult in good health. The CDR3 sequence is CASTLGGGSGTDTQYF. CDR3 bases: TGTGCCAGCACCCTCGGGGGGGGCAGTGGCACAGATACGCAGTATTTT.